This TCR beta chain was recovered during a study of shared clonotypes between healthy human individuals. Study in general: Donors were a couple of women and a few men aged 18 to 49. Per-donor plates numbered three CD4 naive, three CD4 memory, two CD8 naive and one CD8 memory.

The V and J ends lost 9 bases and 0 bases respectively, with 8 bases between them. The CDR3 covers 13 residues. Germline V lookup: CDR1 MGHDK, CDR2 SYGVNS. Measured with immunoSEQ multiplex PCR; TCRdb has only the in-frame clones, and not every one. Of about 1.1 million clones listed, approximately 75% are singletons. Donors, without exception, were Caucasian adults residing in Nashville, Tennessee. The V and J genes are TRBV25-1 and TRBJ2-2; a possible D gene is TRBD2 (6 bases). The TCR sequence derives from a young man in good health. Some clones in this sample may be carry-over from other donors' samples. Sample: memory CD4+ T cells from PBMCs. Noted subset: CD45RA-negative fraction. The CDR3: CASTGANTGELFF. The CDR3 DNA sequence: TGTGCCAGTACGGGGGCGAACACCGGGGAGCTGTTTTTT. Filled out from reference TRBV25-1 and TRBJ2-2, the complete variable domain reads EADIYQTPRYLVIGTGKKITLECSQTMGHDKMYWYQQDPGMELHLIHYSYGVNSTEKGDLSSESTVSRIRTEHFPLTLESARPSHTSQYLCASTGANTGELFFGEGSRLTVL.